Listed below are T cell receptor beta chains from one sample, sequenced in a study of cytomegalovirus exposure and HLA in healthy donors. TCRdb's table, derived via immunoSEQ multiplex PCR, lists solely in-frame clones and lacks some. The sample consists of some 180,000 clones, about 89% of them appearing once. The material sequenced was PBMCs. Every receptor here comes from a young man in good health and CMV-seropositive. Both conserved end residues are part of each CDR3. A D gene is named only where the DNA matches it firmly. Rows give clone size only sometimes, using once, few, many, or a class for an expanded clone.

>TRBV20-1|NA|TRBJ1-2|NA
TGCAGTGCCTCGACGGGCGGCTACACCTTC
CSASTGGYTF
>TRBV19|few|TRBJ2-7|NA
TGTGCCAGTAGTACCCCTGAACTCTCCTACGAGCAGTACTTC
CASSTPELSYEQYF
>TRBV11-2|NA|TRBJ2-3|NA
TGTGCCAGCAGCCTAGGGAAGTCCCTCTCCACAGATACGCAGTATTTT
CASSLGKSLSTDTQYF
>TRBV11-2|NA|TRBJ2-5|NA
TGTGCCAGCAGCTTCATGAAAATCAGGACAGAGGGTGAGACCCAGTACTTC
CASSFMKIRTEGETQYF
>TRBV2|few|TRBJ2-7|NA
TGTGCCAGCAGTGCAGGGAGCTACGAGCAGTACTTC
CASSAGSYEQYF
>TRBV10-2|NA|TRBJ1-2|TRBD1
TGCGCCAGCAGTGGGTCGAGGACAGGGACGGATGGCTACACCTTC
CASSGSRTGTDGYTF
>TRBV9|NA|TRBJ2-2|TRBD2
TGTGCCAGCAGCCCCCGTCACCGGCGGGGGACCGGGGAGCTGTTTTTT
CASSPRHRRGTGELFF
>TRBV28|few|TRBJ1-5|TRBD1
TGTGCCAGCAGTTGGAATCTAGACAAGGTTTGGCTGGGACAGGGAGATCAGCCCCAGCATTTT
CASSWNLDKVWLGQGDQPQHF
>TRBV18|NA|TRBJ2-7|NA
TGTGCCAGCTCACCATCGGCAATCTACGAGCAGTACTTC
CASSPSAIYEQYF
>TRBV7-2|NA|TRBJ2-7|NA
TGTGCCAGCAGCTTGGGAGGAACCTACGAGCAGTACTTC
CASSLGGTYEQYF
>TRBV7-2|NA|TRBJ1-5|NA
TGTGCCAGCAGCTTAAACGGACGGCCTAGCAATCAGCCCCAGCATTTT
CASSLNGRPSNQPQHF